The 25 T cell receptor beta chains below come from one sample, sequenced in a study of identical twins. MiXCR, applied by TCRdb to the 5' RACE reads, yields one record per CDR3 protein. Here the sample spans approximately 550,000 distinct CDR3 sequences, 20% to 25% being singletons. These same data were also listed under a study on yellow fever vaccine responses in identical twins.

Sample: CD4+ T cells sorted from blood. These receptors were taken from a woman aged 18 to 35 in good health.

This clonotype was seen a few times. The chain is built from TRBV6-1 and TRBJ1-1; no clear D. The germline V and J ends were trimmed by 6 bases and 3 bases, with 14 bases remaining between them. Germline CDR1 MNHNS, CDR2 SASEGT. CDR3 length: 14 residues. The DNA of the CDR3 is TGTGCCAGCAGCCGTACCAAAACAGACACTGAAGCTTTCTTT. It codes for CASSRTKTDTEAFF.

This clonotype was counted between two and nine times. This chain joins TRBV5-1 and TRBJ2-1; 10 bases are shared with TRBD2. Germline CDR1 SGHRS, CDR2 YFSETQ. The J segment lost 2 bases and the V segment lost 4 bases, leaving 3 bases of the junction unmatched. The CDR3 covers 15 residues. The CDR3 nucleotides are TGCGCCAGCAGCGGTGGACTAGCGGCCTACAATGAGCAGTTCTTC. Its protein product is CASSGGLAAYNEQFF.

Many counts were recorded for this clonotype. V gene TRBV4-2 combines with J gene TRBJ2-3; D not resolved. Germline CDR1 LGHNA, CDR2 YNFKEQ. The CDR3 extends over 13 amino acids. The V end lost 0 bases, the J end lost 7 bases, and 8 bases lay between the germline ends. In nucleotides, the CDR3 is TGTGCCAGCAGCCAAGATGGATGGAATACGCAGTATTTT. It codes for CASSQDGWNTQYF.

This sequence joins TRBV2 and TRBJ1-1; D is unresolved. CDR1 is SNHLY and CDR2 is FYNNEI in the germline V gene. The V end was cut by 5 bases, the J end by 3 bases, with 1 base between. The CDR3 is 10 amino acids. The CDR3 reads CASSYTEAFF. CDR3 bases: TGTGCCAGCAGTTACACTGAAGCTTTCTTT.

The chain employs TRBV5-1 and TRBJ1-3, with D hard to call. The CDR3 is 13 amino acids. V was cut by 4 bases and J by 4 bases, with 9 bases left in between. Germline lookup yields CDR1 SGHRS and CDR2 YFSETQ. The CDR3 reads CASSNPGGNTIYF. In nucleotides, the CDR3 is TGCGCCAGCAGCAACCCCGGCGGAAACACCATATATTTT.

The chain links TRBV5-1 to TRBJ2-2; D uncertain. Trimming took 4 bases from V and 6 from J, leaving 7 bases between them. Germline-derived CDR1 and CDR2 are SGHRS and YFSETQ. This CDR3 has 12 amino acids. This CDR3 is CASSTPSGELFF. In DNA form, the CDR3 reads TGCGCCAGCAGCACCCCTTCCGGGGAGCTGTTTTTT.

This clonotype was observed a handful of times. The chain links TRBV6-5 to TRBJ2-7; perhaps TRBD1 as D (5 bases). Germline V CDR1 and CDR2: MNHEY, SVGAGI. The CDR3 consists of 14 residues. The germline V and J ends were trimmed by 0 bases and 2 bases, with 8 bases remaining between them. CDR3 in DNA: TGTGCCAGCAGTTACTCGCCAGGGCCCTACGAGCAGTACGTC. This codes for CASSYSPGPYEQYV.

The chain recombines TRBV20-1 with TRBJ2-1; 9 bases map to TRBD2. The junction had 12 bases not matched to a gene; V was cut back by 6 bases and J by 9 bases. Per the germline V gene, CDR1 is DFQATT and CDR2 is SNEGSKA (reference sequence). The CDR3 runs 14 residues. CDR3 bases: TGCAGTGCCAGCACCGGGACTAGCTTTAGTGAGCAGTTCTTC. This sequence encodes CSASTGTSFSEQFF.

This chain uses TRBV24-1 with TRBJ1-1; D call uncertain. V dropped 7 bases and J dropped 7 bases, with 9 bases sitting between them. The CDR3 is made up of 11 amino acids. Germline CDR1 and CDR2: KGHDR and SFDVKD. In nucleotides, the CDR3 is TGTGCCACCAGCAGCCTAGGTGAAGCTTTCTTT. The encoded protein is CATSSLGEAFF.

A few counts support this clonotype. The chain has TRBV7-9 and TRBJ2-2; D possibly corresponds to TRBD1 (5 bases). The germline V gene has CDR1 SEHNR and CDR2 FQNEAQ (reference sequence). Trimming cost V 7 bases and J 5 bases, with 17 bases left between them. This CDR3 contains 15 residues. For the CDR3, the DNA is TGTGCCAGCACCAACTCCAGGGTTCGTACCGGGGAGCTGTTTTTT. Residues: CASTNSRVRTGELFF.

The table lists this clonotype with a few counts. The CDR3 sequence is CSVVAERYNEQFF. CDR3 coding DNA: TGCAGCGTTGTGGCGGAGCGATACAATGAGCAGTTCTTC. The V call is TRBV29-1, the J call TRBJ2-1; D is unresolved. Germline V gene lookup returns CDR1 SQVTM and CDR2 ANQGSEA. V was cut by 4 bases and J by 4 bases, with 11 bases left in between. CDR3 length equals 13 residues.

The chain couples TRBV10-3 to TRBJ1-1; no clear D gene. The CDR3 totals 13 residues. V was shortened by 10 bases and J by 0 bases, with 12 bases between the two germline ends. Germline CDR1 ENHRY, CDR2 SYGVKD. The CDR3 loop reads CATEGHMNTEAFF. CDR3 in DNA: TGTGCCACCGAAGGGCACATGAACACTGAAGCTTTCTTT.

The chain links TRBV4-2 to TRBJ1-1, with 7 positions matching TRBD1. V lost 4 bases and J lost 7; bases outside the gene matches: 6. Germline values: CDR1 LGHNA, CDR2 YNFKEQ. The CDR3 loop spans 13 amino acids. The CDR3 reads CASSPPGQSEAFF. CDR3 nucleotides: TGTGCCAGCAGCCCACCGGGACAGAGTGAAGCTTTCTTT.

In this sample, this clonotype turned up once. The V and J genes are TRBV19 and TRBJ2-1; maybe TRBD2 (6 bases). The V gene lost 10 bases and the J gene lost 1 base, with 17 bases spanning the gap. Germline V gives CDR1 LNHDA, CDR2 SQIVND (reference sequence). This CDR3 region has 15 residues. The CDR3 DNA sequence: TGTGCCACCCAAGGGGCGGGAAAATCCTACAATGAGCAGTTCTTC. Amino acid sequence: CATQGAGKSYNEQFF.

This clonotype was counted many times. J is TRBJ2-3 and V is TRBV3-1, with 8 nucleotides matching TRBD2. Germline V gene data show CDR1 as LGHDT and CDR2 as YNNKEL (reference sequence). The CDR3 is 12 residues long. The junction had 1 base not matched to a gene; V was cut back by 3 bases and J by 8 bases. The CDR3 coding sequence is TGTGCCAGCAGCCAGAGCGGGGGTACGCAGTATTTT. It encodes CASSQSGGTQYF.

The chain couples TRBV6-1 to TRBJ2-7, with D maybe TRBD2 (7 bases). Germline values: CDR1 MNHNS, CDR2 SASEGT. The V end was cut by 6 bases, the J end by 6 bases, with 15 bases between. The CDR3 contains 13 residues. The CDR3 region is CASRPSGGREQYF. The CDR3 coding sequence is TGTGCCAGCAGGCCCTCCGGGGGGCGCGAGCAGTACTTC.

This clonotype has just a few counts. V is TRBV18 and J is TRBJ2-1; D remains ambiguous. Trimming stripped 0 bases from V and 1 base from J, with 7 bases between. This CDR3 has 15 residues. Germline V CDR1 and CDR2: KGHSH, LQKENI. CDR3 sequence (DNA): TGTGCCAGCTCACCACCGGATGGTTCCTACAATGAGCAGTTCTTC. Amino acid sequence: CASSPPDGSYNEQFF.

This clonotype occurred a few times. The chain couples TRBV12-3 or TRBV12-4 to TRBJ1-1, with D unclear. There are 13 residues in the CDR3. The ends were cut back, 4 bases at V and 4 bases at J, with 10 bases in the middle. CDR3 amino acids: CASSSNRGTEAFF. For the CDR3, the DNA is TGTGCCAGCAGTTCCAACAGAGGCACTGAAGCTTTCTTT.

This clonotype was observed a few times. This chain joins TRBV19 and TRBJ2-5, with 9 nucleotides matching TRBD2. Per germline, CDR1 LNHDA and CDR2 SQIVND (reference sequence). The CDR3 spans 16 residues. Trimming removed 5 bases from V and 1 base from J; junction bases left unmatched: 8. For the CDR3, the DNA is TGTGCCAGTAGTGCCTTGGGTAGCGGGGGCCAAGAGACCCAGTACTTC. Translation gives CASSALGSGGQETQYF.

The chain uses TRBV24-1 and TRBJ2-1; TRBD2 matches at 9 bases. This CDR3 is 15 amino acids long. V lost 5 bases, J lost 2 bases, and 3 bases stayed unmatched. Germline values: CDR1 KGHDR, CDR2 SFDVKD. CDR3 sequence reads: CATSVAGGPYNEQFF. CDR3 DNA: TGTGCCACCAGTGTTGCGGGAGGGCCCTACAATGAGCAGTTCTTC.

This clonotype was observed a few times. The rearrangement uses TRBV7-2 and TRBJ2-7; D not resolved. CDR3 length: 15 amino acids. Trimming pared 3 bases from V and 1 base from J, leaving 13 bases between. In germline, CDR1 is SGHTA, CDR2 FQGNSA. The CDR3 region is CASSFHVSGSYEQYF. The CDR3 region has the DNA TGTGCCAGCAGCTTCCACGTGTCGGGTTCCTACGAGCAGTACTTC. Using reference TRBV7-2 and TRBJ2-7 for the parts outside the CDR3, the full variable domain is GAGVSQSPSNKVTEKGKDVELRCDPISGHTALYWYRQSLGQGLEFLIYFQGNSAPDKSGLPSDRFSAERTGGSVSTLTIQRTQQEDSAVYLCASSFHVSGSYEQYFGPGTRLTVT.

V gene TRBV5-1 combines with J gene TRBJ2-3, with unresolved D. The length of the CDR3 is 15 residues. Germline assignment: CDR1 SGHRS and CDR2 YFSETQ. The V gene lost 0 bases and the J gene lost 4 bases, with 12 bases spanning the gap. The DNA of the CDR3 is TGCGCCAGCAGCTTGGTTACGAGTAGCCCAGATACGCAGTATTTT. Its protein product is CASSLVTSSPDTQYF.

The sample holds many counts of this clonotype. The gene calls are TRBV5-1 and TRBJ2-4; 7 nucleotides agree with TRBD1. Trimming took 3 bases from V and 5 from J; bases not matched to a gene: 5. The CDR3 has 14 residues. The germline gives CDR1 SGHRS, CDR2 YFSETQ. CDR3 in DNA: TGCGCCAGCAGCTCGACAGGGAGAGAAAACATTCAGTACTTC. Its protein is CASSSTGRENIQYF.

This clonotype has a handful of counts. This chain connects TRBV20-1 to TRBJ2-3; 10 bases line up with TRBD1. Trimming cost V 1 base and J 4 bases; bases outside gene matches: 2. In germline, CDR1 is DFQATT, CDR2 SNEGSKA (reference sequence). This CDR3 is built from 14 residues. CDR3 residues: CSARGDRGSDTQYF. CDR3 bases: TGCAGTGCTAGAGGGGACAGGGGTTCAGATACGCAGTATTTT.

This clonotype was seen more than once but under ten times. The V gene is TRBV29-1, the J gene TRBJ1-1, with 9 bases matching TRBD1. This CDR3 region has 17 residues. In germline, CDR1 is SQVTM, CDR2 ANQGSEA. Trimming at V came to 6 bases and at J to 0 bases, leaving 14 bases not matched to a gene. This chain's CDR3 is CSVERSPGQGMNTEAFF. DNA of the CDR3: TGCAGCGTGGAGAGGTCACCGGGACAGGGCATGAACACTGAAGCTTTCTTT.